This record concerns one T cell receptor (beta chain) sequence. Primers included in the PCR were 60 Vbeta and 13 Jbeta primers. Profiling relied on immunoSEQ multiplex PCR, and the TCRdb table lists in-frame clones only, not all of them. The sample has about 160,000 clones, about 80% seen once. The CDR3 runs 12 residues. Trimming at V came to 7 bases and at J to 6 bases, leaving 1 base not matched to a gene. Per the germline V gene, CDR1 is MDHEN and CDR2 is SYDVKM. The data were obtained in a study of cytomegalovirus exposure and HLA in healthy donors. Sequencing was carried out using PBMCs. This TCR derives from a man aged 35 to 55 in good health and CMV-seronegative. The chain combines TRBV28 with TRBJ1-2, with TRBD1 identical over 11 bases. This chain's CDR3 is CASKGQGDGYTF. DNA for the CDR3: TGTGCCAGCAAGGGACAGGGGGATGGCTACACCTTC.